Below, one T cell receptor (beta chain) is given with its context. This table comes from immunoSEQ multiplex PCR, and its TCRdb copy is limited to in-frame clones, with some not included. The sample consists of tens of thousands of clones, about 93% of them appearing once. The sample belongs to a study of OX40 agonist ivuxolimab in advanced cancers. V lost 0 bases and J 1 base, leaving 9 bases between the germline ends. Per the germline V gene, CDR1 is SEHNR and CDR2 is FQNEAQ (reference sequence). This CDR3 spans 15 amino acids. The rearrangement joins TRBV7-9 to TRBJ1-1, with D uncertain. The sequence was collected from an adult with an advanced solid tumor such as melanoma, head and neck, liver or kidney cancer. The input for sequencing was CD4+ or CD8+ T cells sorted from blood, taken in a trial of the OX40 agonist ivuxolimab. CDR3 sequence: CASSLAGSGNTEAFF. The CDR3 DNA reads as TGTGCCAGCAGCTTAGCGGGGTCGGGGAACACTGAAGCTTTCTTT.